This T cell receptor beta chain was captured by sequencing in a study of blood T cells in healthy people across ages (dated by TCRdb to 2014 to 2015). Regarding the research as a whole: In model experiments, template switching captured about one uniquely barcoded TCR beta cDNA molecule for every two T cells. To track age-related changes in TCR beta repertoire diversity, the study relied on deep sequencing normalized with unique cDNA molecular identifiers. The donors were divided into four age groups: young (average about 16 years), middle-aged (over 35), aged (approximately 64) and long-lived (about 90). To avoid experimental bias, donors of different ages were spread randomly across the sequencing lanes. Two additional independent replicas of 1 million unique cDNA reads from the same blood draw were analyzed for two donors (one aged 18 to 30 and one aged 80 or older).

The investigation overall reported the following: The percentage of naive T cells measured by flow cytometry correlated strongly with observed TCR beta diversity. Observed TCR beta diversity per million T cells fell roughly linearly with age, and a significant reduction was already apparent by age roughly 40. Because donor CMV infection status was unknown, age-related changes in expanded clonotypes were potentially confounded. Estimates of total diversity based on one million sequenced T cells were considered lower bounds and underestimates. Conclusive comparison of naive and antigen-experienced compartments was prevented by the profiling of bulk unsorted PBMCs. Compared with the aged group, the long-lived group had more naive CD4+ T cells, fewer expanded clones and increased TCR diversity, suggesting age selection.

From the germline V gene, CDR1 is MGHRA and CDR2 is YSYEKL. Trimming leaves V shorter by 4 bases and J shorter by 9 bases, with the junction holding 5 bases beyond the gene matches. The CDR3 runs 13 residues from the cysteine to the phenylalanine. Only the CDR3 part of the read is kept: 39 bases, read in frame from the first base. Library construction relied on 5' RACE. TCRdb lists the instrument as Illumina HiSeq 2500. A second PCR of roughly 7 to 11 cycles was performed with a sample-barcoded 5' primer and a J-beta primer mix. A template-switch 5' adaptor carrying 12 random nucleotides introduced a unique molecular identifier onto each TCR beta cDNA molecule. Each sample yielded at least 3 million CDR3-containing paired-end reads. The Mint cDNA synthesis kit, primed by a TRBC-specific oligonucleotide, was used to synthesize first-strand cDNA from all RNA. Following uracil-DNA glycosylase treatment, a first 18-cycle PCR with universal primers M1SS and BC2_uni_R was performed on all cDNA. On the authors' methods: For normalization, 1 million high-quality reads were randomly selected from each sample, with every read carrying a distinct molecular identifier. Reads with shared molecular identifiers were discarded instead of being binned into consensus sequences. MiTCR, with a Q25 quality threshold and the strictest error-elimination algorithm, was used for CDR3 identification, clonotype clustering and error correction. A nonparametric unseen species model using Euler transformation provided a lower-bound estimate of total TCR beta diversity. The raw public data were reprocessed by TCRdb itself: fastp quality trimming at Q25, MiXCR clonotype calling, in-frame beta chains only. Each CDR3 protein gets just one entry, which takes the most common genes and DNA from the rows behind it. These V and J calls rely on TCRdb rather than the paper's analysis. Within this sample are around 600,000 distinct CDR3 sequences, with around half of them counted one time only. 20% to 25% of the sample belongs to the ten largest clones.

On this clonotype itself: The antigen it recognizes is unknown. Base qualities are not recorded, but no much larger clone differs from it by a single base.

The roughly 39 donors, aged 6 to 90 years, were systemically healthy Caucasian individuals from Russia. Around 10 milliliters of peripheral blood were collected from each donor into EDTA-treated Vacutainer tubes. Ficoll-Paque density-gradient centrifugation was used to isolate PBMCs, with at least 7 million per sample. Trizol reagent was used to extract total RNA from the PBMCs, yielding at least 5.5 micrograms per sample. The percentages of naive CD45RAhigh/CD27high T cells were determined by flow cytometry on a PBMC aliquot from every donor. The V gene is TRBV4-1 and the J gene is TRBJ2-2; TRBD1 agrees with 7 junctional bases. Specimen: blood. The sequence came from a man older than 75 in good health. Here is the DNA: TGCGCCAGCAGCCCGGACAGGCGGCGGGAGCTGTTTTTT. This codes for CASSPDRRRELFF.